This TCR beta chain was captured in a study of shared clonotypes between healthy human individuals (dated by TCRdb to the early 2020s). For the wider study: A few men and two women, aged 18 to 49 years, made up the cohort. To estimate repertoire size and how much clonotype sharing occurs between individuals, the study deeply sequenced the blood TCR repertoires of 5 or 6 healthy adults. Leukapheresis yielded between about 0.8 and 9.5 billion PBMCs per donor. For each donor, three plates each were used for CD4 naive and CD4 memory, two plates were used for CD8 naive, and one plate was used for CD8 memory. To increase sequencing depth and limit assay-specific biases, different laboratories used diverse techniques to prepare libraries and sequence TCR repertoires.

Summary of the overall study and its limitations: Compared with non-shared clonotypes, clonotypes shared by all four sorted-subset donors had higher generation probabilities. Even with the large sequencing depth, rarefaction of the sorted-subset datasets indicated that sequencing was incomplete. Only blood was sampled, and tissue TCR repertoires likely differ from those in blood. Across four donors, approximately 5% of naive CD4, more than 3% of naive CD8, approximately 2.5% of memory CD4, and about 0.4% of memory CD8 clonotypes were shared. The genetic and exposure-history diversity represented was limited by the small number of donors. Larger estimated clonotype richness was generally found for naive subsets than for memory subsets. Based on pairwise subsampling, the degree of clonotype sharing among donors was expected to be affected by sequencing depth.

Details on this clone: The antigen it recognizes is unknown. One base away there is no much larger clone; base qualities are not given.

Via the germline V gene (reference sequence), CDR1 is LNHDA and CDR2 SQIVND. The CDR3 spans 19 residues, from the cysteine through the phenylalanine. Of the read, only the CDR3 DNA is kept; its 57 bases are in frame from base 1. Trimmed from V: 1 base; trimmed from J: 10 bases; junction bases lacking a gene match: 19. Donors were healthy HIV-negative adults with no recently reported acute infections or vaccinations. Only Caucasian adults living in Nashville, Tennessee, USA were represented among the donors. CD4+ T cells were enriched by magnetic negative selection, after which naive cells were positively selected on CD45RA and the negative fraction was taken as the memory subset. Blood was obtained by leukapheresis, after which PBMCs were separated by Ficoll-Histopaque density gradient centrifugation and cryopreserved in liquid nitrogen vapor phase. Analytical flow cytometry was used to check the purity and quantity of every magnetically sorted T cell population. Genomic DNA was isolated from each sorted fraction and quantified by UV absorbance on a Nanodrop 2000c.

Using the deep immunoSEQ assay, TCR CDR3 regions were amplified from genomic DNA by multiplex PCR. Extracted genomic DNA from each cell subset was spread evenly across all wells of several immunoSEQ 96-well plates, with each plate serving as a replicate. Each replicate PCR for sorted subsets received roughly 0.2 ug genomic DNA, equal to roughly 30,000 T cell genomes. Purified libraries were measured with a Qubit 3.0 fluorometer, size-checked on a Bioanalyzer 2100, and measured again with the KAPA Library Quantification kit. Every immunoSEQ 96-well plate was sequenced on a dedicated single-read 150-cycle Illumina NextSeq 550 flow cell. Regarding the original processing steps: Because the immunoSEQ output included only junctional sequences and no quality scores, the filtering could not be the same as the filtering used for full-length reads. To assign V/J genes and CDR3, sequences were annotated using PyIR, a Python wrapper for IgBLAST v1.9, with IMGT germline references. Reads were removed for weak V/J assignments (E-value above 1e-6), missing CDR3, stop codons, out-of-frame junctions, or ambiguous translated residues. V3J clonotypes were defined by identical inferred V gene, J gene, and CDR3 amino acid sequence. The percentage overlap between two repertoires was calculated by dividing the number of shared unique clonotypes by the size of the smaller repertoire. RTK rarefaction, the Chao1 estimator, and Recon v2.1 estimates of unobserved clonotypes were used to assess repertoire richness. OLGA was used to compute generation probabilities for all TCRbeta clonotypes that the gDNA method yielded from a few donors. TCRdb took this table from immuneACCESS and kept in-frame rearrangements with V and J called. Such tables lack part of the clones; where checked against another copy, unresolved V genes explain under half of the gap, and the rest is unexplained. V, J and clone size reflect that table, while D and trimming were determined from the DNA. Within this sample are about 2.3 million clones, with 85% to 95% of them counted one time only. 0.37% of the sample belongs to the ten largest clones.

Sequencing was performed on naive CD4+ T cells from PBMCs. The intended sense of this specimen's cell subset or site label: CD45RA+ positively selected. Recombination connected TRBV19 to TRBJ1-4, and TRBD1 matches 9 of the central bases. The TCR was taken from a man aged 18 to 30 in good health. Some clones in this sample may be carry-over from other donors' samples. Here is the DNA: TGTGCCAGTAGTATAGGGCAGGTGCGCTACAGGGGGCAAGAAGGAAAACTGTTTTTT. Its protein product is CASSIGQVRYRGQEGKLFF.